Shown below are 23 T cell receptor beta chains from a single sample sequenced in a study of CD4 T cells in lung cancer. Libraries were prepared by immunoSEQ multiplex PCR; TCRdb keeps only in-frame clonotypes and omits some of them. The table shows about 2,000 clones, with about two thirds occurring only once. Antigen specificity for these receptors is unknown. After less than 15 days with mutant 27-mer peptides, PBMCs were restimulated with peptide-pulsed autologous B cells. The sorted cells were live T cells secreting IFNgamma after restimulation with peptide-pulsed B cells. For roughly 13 to 23 days, sorted cells were expanded at around 3 or 10 per well. The sequenced sample consisted of a CD4+ T cell line or clone grown in culture. The receptors were sampled from an older woman with non-small cell lung cancer. Some clones in this sample may be carry-over from other donors' samples.

The table lists this clone with a count of one. V and J are TRBV9 and TRBJ2-1; 14 bases are a match to TRBD2. Germline lookup yields CDR1 SGDLS and CDR2 YYNGEE. The CDR3 is made up of 17 amino acids. With V trimmed by 2 bases and J by 8 bases, 9 bases remained unmatched. In DNA, the CDR3 is TGTGCCAGCAGCGTTAGGACTAGCGGGGGGCCGGGGGATGAGCAGTTCTTC. It translates to CASSVRTSGGPGDEQFF.

This clone is categorized as large (0.1 to 1%). J is TRBJ2-1 and V is TRBV6-5; perhaps TRBD2 as D (6 bases). CDR3 length equals 13 residues. The ends were cut back, 0 bases at V and 8 bases at J, with 8 bases in the middle. Germline-derived CDR1 and CDR2 are MNHEY and SVGAGI. The CDR3 spells CASSYSGSDEQFF. The DNA of the CDR3 is TGTGCCAGCAGTTACTCCGGGAGCGATGAGCAGTTCTTC.

The chain couples TRBV15 to TRBJ1-5; the match to TRBD1 covers 10 bases. The CDR3 runs to 15 residues. Trimming cost V 3 bases and J 4 bases; bases outside gene matches: 3. Per germline, CDR1 LNHNV and CDR2 YYDKDF (reference sequence). CDR3 amino acids: CATSRDRGFNQPQHF. CDR3 nucleotides: TGTGCCACCAGCAGGGACAGGGGGTTTAATCAGCCCCAGCATTTT.

This clone was seen only a few times. The rearrangement links TRBV30 to TRBJ1-1; possibly TRBD1 for D (5 bases). CDR3 length equals 15 residues. The ends were cut back, 2 bases at V and 3 bases at J, with 16 bases in the middle. The germline V gene encodes CDR1 GTSNPN and CDR2 SVGIG (reference sequence). The CDR3 DNA sequence: TGTGCCTGGAGTAGTTTAGGGGCGGGGGACACTGAAGCTTTCTTT. Residues: CAWSSLGAGDTEAFF.

The V call is TRBV28, the J call TRBJ1-2; D is unclear. The germline V and J ends were trimmed by 6 bases and 3 bases, with 8 bases remaining between them. CDR3 length: 12 residues. CDR1 is MDHEN and CDR2 is SYDVKM in the germline V gene. CDR3 bases: TGTGCCAGCAGCCCCCTCTACTATGGCTACACCTTC. Its translation is CASSPLYYGYTF.

The chain is built from TRBV5-1 and TRBJ2-2; tentative D call: TRBD1 (6 bases). The CDR3 is made up of 19 amino acids. Germline V lookup: CDR1 SGHRS, CDR2 YFSETQ. V dropped 1 base and J dropped 4 bases, with 23 bases sitting between them. DNA for the CDR3: TGCGCCAGCAGCTTGATAAGGCTTGGGGGCGGGCCCGGCACCGGGGAGCTGTTTTTT. Residues: CASSLIRLGGGPGTGELFF.

The rearrangement links TRBV11-2 to TRBJ2-7, with D maybe TRBD1 (5 bases). CDR1 and CDR2 (germline): SGHAT, FQNNGV. Trimming left V 1 base short and J 3 bases short, with 13 bases between. The CDR3 covers 15 residues. CDR3 sequence reads: CASSLAGPLSYEQYF. CDR3 coding DNA: TGTGCCAGCAGCTTAGCAGGGCCCTTGAGCTACGAGCAGTACTTC.

This clone was picked up one time. The chain recombines TRBV28 with TRBJ2-7; 9 bases map to TRBD1. V lost 5 bases, J lost 4 bases, and 12 bases stayed unmatched. The CDR3 loop spans 16 amino acids. In germline, CDR1 is MDHEN, CDR2 SYDVKM. The CDR3 nucleotides are TGTGCCAGCAGTGCACCGGGACAGGGAGGTCCTTACGAGCAGTACTTC. Amino acids: CASSAPGQGGPYEQYF.

The chain couples TRBV5-6 to TRBJ2-1; 11 bases match TRBD2. From germline, CDR1 is SGHDT and CDR2 YYEEEE. The CDR3 covers 15 residues. The J segment lost 8 bases and the V segment lost 1 base, leaving 5 bases of the junction unmatched. Here the CDR3 reads CASSLNSGRAYEQFF. The CDR3 DNA sequence: TGTGCCAGCAGCTTGAATAGCGGGAGGGCCTATGAGCAGTTCTTC. Full variable domain (missing parts from reference TRBV5-6 and TRBJ2-1): DAGVTQSPTHLIKTRGQQVTLRCSPKSGHDTVSWYQQALGQGPQFIFQYYEEEERQRGNFPDRFSGHQFPNYSSELNVNALLLGDSALYLCASSLNSGRAYEQFFGPGTRLTVL.

V usage is TRBV2 and J usage is TRBJ2-5, with 12 bases matching TRBD1. The CDR3 runs to 15 residues. V shed 7 bases, J shed 11 bases, and the junction held 14 bases outside the gene matches. CDR1 and CDR2 (germline): SNHLY, FYNNEI. As DNA, the CDR3 is TGTGCCAGCACTAATCGGGACAGGGGGCAGGGAGAGCAGTACTTC. Its translation is CASTNRDRGQGEQYF.

The V call is TRBV6-6, the J call TRBJ2-3; D unclear. Germline V CDR1 and CDR2: MNHNY, SVGAGI (reference sequence). The CDR3 length is 13 residues. V gave up 6 bases and J gave up 0 bases, with 7 bases separating them. CDR3 DNA sequence: TGTGCCAGCAGACGAAGAAGCACAGATACGCAGTATTTT. Protein sequence: CASRRRSTDTQYF.

This clone was detected only a few times. The chain recombines TRBV7-9 with TRBJ1-1; possibly TRBD1 for D (6 bases). The CDR3 has 13 residues. The germline CDR1 and CDR2 sequences are SEHNR and FQNEAQ (reference sequence). Trimming stripped 5 bases from V and 3 bases from J, with 10 bases between. CDR3 bases: TGTGCCAGCAGCCCCCGGACAGACACTGAAGCTTTCTTT. Its protein product is CASSPRTDTEAFF. Drawing the rest from reference TRBV7-9 and TRBJ1-1, the complete variable domain is DTGVSQNPRHKITKRGQNVTFRCDPISEHNRLYWYRQTLGQGPEFLTYFQNEAQLEKSRLLSDRFSAERPKGSFSTLEIQRTEQGDSAMYLCASSPRTDTEAFFGQGTRLTVV.

The chain employs TRBV1 and TRBJ2-1; the D call in the table, TRBD2, was not verified against the DNA. TRBV1 is reported as a pseudogene. This CDR3 spans 19 amino acids. CDR3 nucleotide sequence: TGCACCAGCAGCCACCTGACTAGCGGGGGTACCAGCTCCTACAATGAGCAGTTCTTC. This translates into CTSSHLTSGGTSSYNEQFF.

This chain connects TRBV5-1 to TRBJ2-7; no reliable D call. V was shortened by 0 bases and J by 4 bases, with 14 bases between the two germline ends. Germline V gene sequence: CDR1 SGHRS, CDR2 YFSETQ. The CDR3 spans 15 residues. The CDR3 DNA is TGCGCCAGCAGCTTGGCGGTCAGCACCCAGTACGAGCAGTACTTC. Protein sequence: CASSLAVSTQYEQYF. The full variable domain, with the rest looked up from reference TRBV5-1 and TRBJ2-7, is KAGVTQTPRYLIKTRGQQVTLSCSPISGHRSVSWYQQTPGQGLQFLFEYFSETQRNKGNFPGRFSGRQFSNSRSEMNVSTLELGDSALYLCASSLAVSTQYEQYFGPGTRLTVT.

This chain links TRBV7-2 with TRBJ2-7; 8 bases map to TRBD1. Germline loops: CDR1 SGHTA, CDR2 FQGNSA. Germline trimming cut 5 bases from V and 0 bases from J; bases unmatched to any gene: 6. The CDR3 length is 15 residues. CDR3: CASSRDRTRSYEQYF. For the CDR3, the DNA is TGTGCCAGCAGCCGGGACAGGACACGCTCCTACGAGCAGTACTTC. Looking up the rest from reference TRBV7-2 and TRBJ2-7 gives the full variable domain: GAGVSQSPSNKVTEKGKDVELRCDPISGHTALYWYRQSLGQGLEFLIYFQGNSAPDKSGLPSDRFSAERTGGSVSTLTIQRTQQEDSAVYLCASSRDRTRSYEQYFGPGTRLTVT.

The chain is built from TRBV27 and TRBJ1-1, with D tentatively TRBD1 (5 bases). V lost 5 bases to trimming and J lost 4 bases, with 11 bases between them. CDR3 length equals 13 residues. The germline gives CDR1 MNHEY, CDR2 SMNVEV (reference sequence). CDR3 amino acids: CASSPTRVTEAFF. The CDR3 DNA sequence: TGTGCCAGCAGTCCAACCAGGGTCACTGAAGCTTTCTTT.

This chain joins TRBV7-2 and TRBJ2-3; D unresolved. Trimming stripped 2 bases from V and 0 bases from J, with 6 bases between. CDR1 SGHTA and CDR2 FQGNSA come from the germline V gene. The CDR3 has 14 residues. The DNA of the CDR3 is TGTGCCAGCAGCTTAAGGAAAAGCACAGATACGCAGTATTTT. Translated, it gives CASSLRKSTDTQYF.

The rearrangement uses TRBV7-9 and TRBJ1-1, with D unclear. Trimming removed 1 base at V and 5 bases at J, with 8 bases between. Germline loops: CDR1 SEHNR, CDR2 FQNEAQ (reference sequence). The CDR3 runs to 13 residues. The CDR3 nucleotides read TGTGCCAGCAGCTTAGAAGGAGGTACTGAAGCTTTCTTT. It translates to CASSLEGGTEAFF.

The CDR3 here is CAISESFDRGGGGYTF. The CDR3 nucleotides are TGTGCCATCAGTGAGTCGTTTGATCGGGGTGGTGGTGGCTACACCTTC. The rearrangement uses TRBV10-3 and TRBJ1-2; D remains ambiguous. V was pared by 0 bases and J by 7 bases, with 18 bases between. The CDR3 has 16 amino acids. Per the germline V gene, CDR1 is ENHRY and CDR2 is SYGVKD.

This clone has only one observation. The rearrangement joins TRBV19 to TRBJ1-1; a weak D match, TRBD1 (6 bases). CDR1 LNHDA and CDR2 SQIVND come from the germline V gene (reference sequence). V gave up 1 base and J gave up 7 bases, with 13 bases separating them. The CDR3 has 14 residues. This CDR3 reads CASSIGGHTDEAFF. CDR3 DNA: TGTGCCAGTAGTATAGGGGGACACACCGATGAAGCTTTCTTT.

This clone was seen once. The V and J genes are TRBV5-1 and TRBJ2-5; 8 nucleotides align to TRBD2. This CDR3 is built from 17 residues. The germline CDR1 and CDR2 sequences are SGHRS and YFSETQ. V shed 1 base, J shed 4 bases, and the junction held 12 bases outside the gene matches. The CDR3: CASSLRTYGGAGETQYF. The CDR3 DNA follows: TGCGCCAGCAGCTTGCGGACATACGGGGGGGCGGGAGAGACCCAGTACTTC.

V is TRBV19 and J is TRBJ2-6; 9 bases match TRBD1. The CDR3 covers 18 residues. CDR1 and CDR2 from the germline V gene are LNHDA and SQIVND (reference sequence). V shed 10 bases, J shed 0 bases, and the junction held 13 bases outside the gene matches. The CDR3 loop is CATSQGAFALSGANVLTF. In DNA form, the CDR3 reads TGTGCCACCTCACAGGGGGCGTTCGCACTCTCTGGGGCCAACGTCCTGACTTTC.

This chain joins TRBV10-3 and TRBJ2-7; 10 bases agree with TRBD2. Germline-derived CDR1 and CDR2 are ENHRY and SYGVKD. The CDR3 has 16 amino acids. V lost 3 bases to trimming and J lost 3 bases; unmatched junction nucleotides: 8. CDR3 in amino acids: CAISDIPTSGIYEQYF. The CDR3 nucleotides are TGTGCCATCAGTGACATTCCTACTAGCGGGATCTACGAGCAGTACTTC.